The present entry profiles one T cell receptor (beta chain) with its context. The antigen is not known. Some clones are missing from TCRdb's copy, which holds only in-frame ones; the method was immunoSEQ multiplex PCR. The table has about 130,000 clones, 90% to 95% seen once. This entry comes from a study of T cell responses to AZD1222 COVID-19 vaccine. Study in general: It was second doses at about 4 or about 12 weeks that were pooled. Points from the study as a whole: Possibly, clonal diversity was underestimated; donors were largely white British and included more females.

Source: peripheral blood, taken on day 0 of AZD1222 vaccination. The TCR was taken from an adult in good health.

The chain's CDR3 is CASSSPHRDRYEQYF. CDR3 nucleotides: TGTGCCAGCAGTTCACCCCACAGGGACCGGTACGAGCAGTACTTC. This chain joins TRBV6-2 or TRBV6-3 and TRBJ2-7; a weak D match, TRBD1 (6 bases). Deletions cut 4 bases from V and 4 bases from J, with 17 bases between. The CDR3 extends over 15 amino acids. Germline CDR1 is MNHEY and CDR2 is SVGEGT.